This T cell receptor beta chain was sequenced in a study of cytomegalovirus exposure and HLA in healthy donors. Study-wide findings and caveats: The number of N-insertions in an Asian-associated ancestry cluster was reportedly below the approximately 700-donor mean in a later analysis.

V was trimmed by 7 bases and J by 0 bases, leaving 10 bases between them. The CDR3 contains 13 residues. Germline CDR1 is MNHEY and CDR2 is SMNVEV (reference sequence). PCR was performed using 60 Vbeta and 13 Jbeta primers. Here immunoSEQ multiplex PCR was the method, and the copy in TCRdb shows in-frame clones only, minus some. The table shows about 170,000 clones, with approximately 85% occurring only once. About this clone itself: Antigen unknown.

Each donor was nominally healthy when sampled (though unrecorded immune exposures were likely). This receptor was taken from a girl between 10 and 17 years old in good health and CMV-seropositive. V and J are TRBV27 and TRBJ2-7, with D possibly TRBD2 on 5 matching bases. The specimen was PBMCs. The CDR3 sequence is CASKERISYEQYF. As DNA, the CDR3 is TGTGCCAGCAAAGAGCGGATCTCCTACGAGCAGTACTTC.